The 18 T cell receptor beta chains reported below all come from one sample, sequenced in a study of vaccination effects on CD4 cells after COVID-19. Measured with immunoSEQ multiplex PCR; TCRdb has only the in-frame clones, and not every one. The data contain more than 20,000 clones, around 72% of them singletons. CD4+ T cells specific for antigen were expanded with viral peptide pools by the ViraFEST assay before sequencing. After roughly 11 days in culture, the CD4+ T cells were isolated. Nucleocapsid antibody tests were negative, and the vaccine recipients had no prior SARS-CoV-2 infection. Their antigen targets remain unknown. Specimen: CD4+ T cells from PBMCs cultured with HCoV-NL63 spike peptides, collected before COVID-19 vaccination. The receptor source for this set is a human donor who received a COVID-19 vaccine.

The CDR3 sequence is CASSDRQGYPRGYGYTF. CDR3 coding DNA: TGTGCCAGCAGTGACCGACAGGGTTACCCACGAGGCTATGGCTACACCTTC. The chain employs TRBV6-1 and TRBJ1-2, with 7 bases lining up with TRBD1. Germline V gene lookup returns CDR1 MNHNS and CDR2 SASEGT. The V and J ends lost 3 bases and 4 bases, in that order; junction bases with no gene match: 14. This CDR3 has 17 residues.

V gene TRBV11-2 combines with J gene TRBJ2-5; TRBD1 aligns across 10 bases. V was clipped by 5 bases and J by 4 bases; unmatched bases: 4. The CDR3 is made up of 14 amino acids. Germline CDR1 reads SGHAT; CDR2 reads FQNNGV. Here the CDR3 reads CASSPRTGGETQYF. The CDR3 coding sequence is TGTGCCAGCAGCCCCCGGACAGGGGGAGAGACCCAGTACTTC. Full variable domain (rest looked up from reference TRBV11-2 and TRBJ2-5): EAGVAQSPRYKIIEKRQSVAFWCNPISGHATLYWYQQILGQGPKLLIQFQNNGVVDDSQLPKDRFSAERLKGVDSTLKIQPAKLEDSAVYLCASSPRTGGETQYFGPGTRLLVL.

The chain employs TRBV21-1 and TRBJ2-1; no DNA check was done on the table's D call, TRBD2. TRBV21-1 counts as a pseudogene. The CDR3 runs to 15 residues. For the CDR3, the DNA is TGTGCCAGCACCTCAAGCGGGACCCCCTACAATGAGCAGTTCTTC. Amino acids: CASTSSGTPYNEQFF.

The CDR3 loop is CASSISGRWSDTQYF. CDR3 nucleotides: TGTGCCAGCAGTATTAGCGGGAGGTGGTCAGATACGCAGTATTTT. The J gene is TRBJ2-3, the V gene TRBV27; TRBD2 agrees at 10 bases. V gave up 5 bases and J gave up 4 bases; unmatched junction bases: 6. The CDR3 loop spans 15 amino acids. CDR1 and CDR2 (germline): MNHEY, SMNVEV (reference sequence).

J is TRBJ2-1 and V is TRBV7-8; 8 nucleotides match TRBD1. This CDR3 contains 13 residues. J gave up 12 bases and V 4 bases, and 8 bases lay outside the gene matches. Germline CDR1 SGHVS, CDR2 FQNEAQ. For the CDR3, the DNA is TGTGCCAGCAGCTCGCAGGACAGGGTATTGCAGTTCTTC. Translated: CASSSQDRVLQFF.

The CDR3 nucleotides read TGTGCCAGCAGCAAAGTAGGGGACAGCCGGGACAGGGTAGCTTTCTTT. Translated: CASSKVGDSRDRVAFF. The rearrangement uses TRBV21-1 and TRBJ1-1; the DNA was not used to check the table's D call, TRBD1. TRBV21-1 is classified as a pseudogene. The CDR3 extends over 16 amino acids.

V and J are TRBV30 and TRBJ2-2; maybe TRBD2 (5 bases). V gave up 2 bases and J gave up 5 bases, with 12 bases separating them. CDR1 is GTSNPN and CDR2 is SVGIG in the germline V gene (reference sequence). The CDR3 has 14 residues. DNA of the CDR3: TGTGCCTGGAGTCGAGGGAGCGATACCGGGGAGCTGTTTTTT. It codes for CAWSRGSDTGELFF.

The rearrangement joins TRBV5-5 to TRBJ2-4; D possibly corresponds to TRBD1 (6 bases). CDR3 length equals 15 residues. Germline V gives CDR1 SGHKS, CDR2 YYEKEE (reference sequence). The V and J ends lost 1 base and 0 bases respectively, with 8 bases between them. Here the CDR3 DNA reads TGTGCCAGCAGCTTGATGGGGGCAGCCAAAAACATTCAGTACTTC. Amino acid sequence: CASSLMGAAKNIQYF.

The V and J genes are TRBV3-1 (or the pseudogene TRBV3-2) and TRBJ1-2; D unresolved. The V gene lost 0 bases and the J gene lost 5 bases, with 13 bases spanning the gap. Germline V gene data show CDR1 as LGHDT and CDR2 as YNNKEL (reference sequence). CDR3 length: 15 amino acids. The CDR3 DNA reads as TGTGCCAGCAGCCAAGATTTATGGGCTCCATATGGCTACACCTTC. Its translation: CASSQDLWAPYGYTF.

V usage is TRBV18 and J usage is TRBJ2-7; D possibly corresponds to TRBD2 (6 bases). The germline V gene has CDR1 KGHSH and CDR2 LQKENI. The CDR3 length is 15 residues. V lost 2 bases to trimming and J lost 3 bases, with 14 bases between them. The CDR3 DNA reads TGTGCCAGCTCACCATTTAGCGGAGCCAGCTACGAGCAGTACTTC. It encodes CASSPFSGASYEQYF.

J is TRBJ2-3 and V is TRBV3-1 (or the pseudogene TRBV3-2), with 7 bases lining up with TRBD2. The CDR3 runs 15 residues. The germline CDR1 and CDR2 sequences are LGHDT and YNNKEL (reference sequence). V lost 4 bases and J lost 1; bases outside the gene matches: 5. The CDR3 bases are TGTGCCAGCAGCCTTAGCGGGCCCCGCACAGATACGCAGTATTTT. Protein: CASSLSGPRTDTQYF.

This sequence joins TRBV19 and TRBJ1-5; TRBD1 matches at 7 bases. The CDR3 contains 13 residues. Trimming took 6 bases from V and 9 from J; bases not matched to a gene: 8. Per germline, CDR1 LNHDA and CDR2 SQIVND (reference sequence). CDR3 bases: TGTGCCAGTAGCCTGGGACAGTTGGGGCCCCAGCATTTT. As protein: CASSLGQLGPQHF.

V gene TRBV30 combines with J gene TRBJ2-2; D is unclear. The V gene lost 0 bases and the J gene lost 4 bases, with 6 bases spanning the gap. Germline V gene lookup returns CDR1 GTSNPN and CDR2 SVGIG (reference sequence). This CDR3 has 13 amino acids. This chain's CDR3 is CAWSVPRTGELFF. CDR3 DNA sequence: TGTGCCTGGAGTGTGCCCCGCACCGGGGAGCTGTTTTTT.

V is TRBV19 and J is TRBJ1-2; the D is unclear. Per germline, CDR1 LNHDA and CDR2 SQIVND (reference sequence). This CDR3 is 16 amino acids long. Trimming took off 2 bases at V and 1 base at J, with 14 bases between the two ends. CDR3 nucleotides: TGTGCCAGTAGTATAAATGCCAGAGACTTTAACTATGGCTACACCTTC. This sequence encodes CASSINARDFNYGYTF.

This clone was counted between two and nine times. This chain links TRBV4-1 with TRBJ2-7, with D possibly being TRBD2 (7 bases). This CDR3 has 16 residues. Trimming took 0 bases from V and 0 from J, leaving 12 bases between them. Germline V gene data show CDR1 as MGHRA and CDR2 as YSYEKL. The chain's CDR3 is CASSQEGGAFSYEQYF. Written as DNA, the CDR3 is TGCGCCAGCAGCCAAGAAGGGGGGGCCTTCTCCTACGAGCAGTACTTC.

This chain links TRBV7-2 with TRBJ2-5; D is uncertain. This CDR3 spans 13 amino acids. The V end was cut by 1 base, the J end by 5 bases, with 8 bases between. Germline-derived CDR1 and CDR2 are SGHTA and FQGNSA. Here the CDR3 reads CASSLVVGETQYF. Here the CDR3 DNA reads TGTGCCAGCAGCTTAGTGGTAGGGGAGACCCAGTACTTC.

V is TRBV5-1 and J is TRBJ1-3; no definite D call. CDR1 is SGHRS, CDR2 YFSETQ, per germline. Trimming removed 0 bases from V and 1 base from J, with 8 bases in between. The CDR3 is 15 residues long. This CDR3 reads CASSLGGSSGNTIYF. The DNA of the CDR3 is TGCGCCAGCAGCTTGGGGGGAAGTTCTGGAAACACCATATATTTT.

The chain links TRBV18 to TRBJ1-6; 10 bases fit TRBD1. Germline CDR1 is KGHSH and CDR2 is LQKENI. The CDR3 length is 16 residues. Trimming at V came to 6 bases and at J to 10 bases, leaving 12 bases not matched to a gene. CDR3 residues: CASSPNRDRGPSPLHF. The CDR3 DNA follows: TGTGCCAGCTCTCCCAACCGGGACAGGGGCCCATCACCCCTCCACTTT. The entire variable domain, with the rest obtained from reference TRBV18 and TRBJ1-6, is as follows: NAGVMQNPRHLVRRRGQEARLRCSPMKGHSHVYWYRQLPEEGLKFMVYLQKENIIDESGMPKERFSAEFPKEGPSILRIQQVVRGDSAAYFCASSPNRDRGPSPLHFGNGTRLTVT.